This TCR beta chain was identified during a study of T cells in Graves' hyperthyroidism and ophthalmopathy. Study conclusions and caveats: Also found in blood were most expanded thyroid clonotypes above 0.001.

Clinical symptoms, serum thyroxine and TRAb, thyroid ultrasound and orbital computed tomography together formed the diagnostic basis. As concerns this clonotype: Its matching antigen is unknown.

CDR1 is LNHNV, CDR2 YYDKDF, per germline (reference sequence). The CDR3 has 12 amino acids. Trimming shortened V by 1 base and J by 5 bases, and 5 bases separated the two germline ends. Authors of the study amplified TCR beta CDR3 regions from RNA transcripts. TCR CDR3 regions were first amplified by RT-PCR with HTBI primers. TCRdb re-derived calls from the multiplex PCR reads in MiXCR, one entry per CDR3 protein. This repertoire shows around 600,000 distinct CDR3 sequences, 16% found once; its top ten account for roughly 3.5%. This chain connects TRBV15 to TRBJ1-2; no firm D call. The sample was blood. The TCR sequence derives from a middle-aged woman with Graves' ophthalmopathy. The CDR3 region is CATSRAGYGYTF. The DNA for the CDR3 is TGTGCCACCAGCAGAGCCGGGTATGGCTACACCTTC.